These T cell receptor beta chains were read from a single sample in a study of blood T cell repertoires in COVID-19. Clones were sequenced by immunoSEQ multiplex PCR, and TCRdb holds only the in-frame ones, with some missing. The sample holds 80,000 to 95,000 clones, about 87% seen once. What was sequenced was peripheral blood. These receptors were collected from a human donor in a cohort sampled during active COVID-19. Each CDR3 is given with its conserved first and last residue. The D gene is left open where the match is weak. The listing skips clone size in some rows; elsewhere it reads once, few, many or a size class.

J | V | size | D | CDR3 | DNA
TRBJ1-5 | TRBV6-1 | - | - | CASSEALSDATGQPQHF | TGTGCCAGCAGTGAAGCGCTGAGCGACGCAACCGGTCAGCCCCAGCATTTT
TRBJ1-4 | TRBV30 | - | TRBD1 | CACSQGNTNEKLFF | TGTGCCTGTTCACAGGGGAACACTAATGAAAAACTGTTTTTT
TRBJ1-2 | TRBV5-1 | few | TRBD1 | CASSLAGQGGGYTF | TGCGCCAGCAGCTTGGCTGGACAGGGGGGAGGCTACACCTTC
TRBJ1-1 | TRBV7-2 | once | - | CASSLARGVAFF | TGTGCCAGCAGCTTAGCTCGGGGGGTGGCTTTCTTT
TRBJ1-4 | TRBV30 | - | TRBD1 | CAWSVVQGAGEKLFF | TGTGCCTGGAGTGTAGTGCAGGGGGCGGGCGAAAAACTGTTTTTT
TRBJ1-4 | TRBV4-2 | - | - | CASSQDQVANEKLFF | TGTGCCAGCAGCCAAGACCAAGTAGCTAATGAAAAACTGTTTTTT
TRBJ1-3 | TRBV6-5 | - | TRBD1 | CASSTDRGPGNTIYF | TGTGCCAGCAGTACCGACAGGGGGCCCGGAAACACCATATATTTT
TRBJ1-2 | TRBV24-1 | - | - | CATSDAGTFPGGYTF | TGTGCCACCAGTGACGCGGGGACCTTTCCGGGGGGCTACACCTTC
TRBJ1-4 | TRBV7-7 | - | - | CASSLGNSNNEKLFF | TGTGCTAGCAGCTTAGGCAACAGTAATAATGAAAAACTGTTTTTT
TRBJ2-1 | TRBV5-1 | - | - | CASSLAAGYYNEQFF | TGCGCCAGCAGCTTGGCAGCGGGTTACTACAATGAGCAGTTCTTC
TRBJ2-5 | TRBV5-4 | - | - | CASSFVSFRGGETQYF | TGTGCCAGCAGCTTTGTCAGTTTTCGAGGGGGAGAGACCCAGTACTTC
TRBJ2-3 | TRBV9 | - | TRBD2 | CASSVGEGGTDTQYF | TGTGCCAGCAGCGTAGGGGAGGGAGGCACAGATACGCAGTATTTT
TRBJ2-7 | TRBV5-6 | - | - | CASSSPGVYEQYF | TGTGCCAGCAGCTCCCCAGGGGTGTACGAGCAGTACTTC
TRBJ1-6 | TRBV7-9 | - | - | CASSLDGGGPLHF | TGTGCCAGCAGCTTGGACGGGGGAGGGCCCCTCCACTTT
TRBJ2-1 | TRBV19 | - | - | CASSTPGTYSYNEQFF | TGTGCCAGTAGTACTCCCGGGACTTACTCCTACAATGAGCAGTTCTTC
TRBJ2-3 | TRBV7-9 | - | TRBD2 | CASSLPGLADGTDTQYF | TGTGCCAGCAGCCTCCCGGGACTAGCGGATGGCACAGATACGCAGTATTTT
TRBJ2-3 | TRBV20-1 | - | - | CSASPSTDTQYF | TGCAGTGCTAGTCCTAGCACAGATACGCAGTATTTT
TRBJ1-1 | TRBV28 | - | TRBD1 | CASSLTGSTEAFF | TGTGCCAGCAGTTTGACAGGGAGCACTGAAGCTTTCTTT
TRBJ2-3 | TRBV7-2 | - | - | CASSWGLPTDTQYF | TGTGCCAGCAGCTGGGGACTCCCCACAGATACGCAGTATTTT
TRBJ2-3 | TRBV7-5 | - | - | CVRSSPYSGDHTQYF | TGTGTCAGAAGCTCACCCTATTCGGGGGACCATACGCAGTATTTT
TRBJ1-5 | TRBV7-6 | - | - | CASSLQGQYSNQPQHF | TGTGCCAGCAGCTTACAGGGCCAATATAGCAATCAGCCCCAGCATTTT
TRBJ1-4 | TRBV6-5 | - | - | CASRAGYSNEKLFF | TGTGCCAGCCGGGCGGGCTACAGTAATGAAAAACTGTTTTTT
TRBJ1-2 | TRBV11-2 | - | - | CASSLVSGVYGYTF | TGTGCCAGCAGCTTAGTATCAGGGGTTTATGGCTACACCTTC
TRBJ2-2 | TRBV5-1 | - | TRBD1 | CASSLEQGSNTGELFF | TGCGCCAGCAGCTTGGAACAGGGGAGTAACACCGGGGAGCTGTTTTTT
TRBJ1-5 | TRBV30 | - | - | CAWSVRGNQPQHF | TGTGCCTGGAGTGTACGAGGGAATCAGCCCCAGCATTTT
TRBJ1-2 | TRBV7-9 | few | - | CASSLELANYGYTF | TGTGCCAGCAGCTTAGAATTAGCTAACTATGGCTACACCTTC
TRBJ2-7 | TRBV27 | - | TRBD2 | CASTPGGRLEQYF | TGTGCCAGCACCCCCGGGGGGAGGCTCGAGCAGTACTTC
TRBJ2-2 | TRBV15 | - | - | CATSRDGGAGELFF | TGTGCCACCAGCAGAGATGGAGGGGCCGGGGAGCTGTTTTTT
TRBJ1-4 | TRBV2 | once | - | CASRRDRGDSGEKLFF | TGTGCCAGCAGGCGCGATAGGGGCGATTCGGGTGAAAAACTGTTTTTT
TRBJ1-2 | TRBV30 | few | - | CAWSVGGAYGYTF | TGTGCCTGGAGTGTAGGGGGGGCCTATGGCTACACCTTC
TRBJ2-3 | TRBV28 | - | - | CASSAGTDTQYF | TGTGCCAGTAGTGCAGGCACAGATACGCAGTATTTT
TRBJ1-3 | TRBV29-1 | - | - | CSALFPGNTIYF | TGCAGCGCCCTGTTTCCTGGAAACACCATATATTTT
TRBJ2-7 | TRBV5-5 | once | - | CASSLNLAPYEQYF | TGTGCCAGCAGCTTGAACCTAGCGCCTTACGAGCAGTACTTC
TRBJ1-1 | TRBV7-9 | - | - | CASSPPVLTEAFF | TGTGCCAGCAGCCCTCCGGTGCTCACTGAAGCTTTCTTT
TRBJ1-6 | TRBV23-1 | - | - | CASRARDRAAWHSPLHF | TGCGCCAGCAGGGCCAGGGATCGGGCGGCGTGGCATTCACCCCTCCACTTT
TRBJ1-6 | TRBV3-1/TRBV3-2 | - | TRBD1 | CASSQDKRGPFYNSPLHF | TGTGCCAGCAGCCAAGATAAAAGGGGGCCCTTCTATAATTCACCCCTCCACTTT
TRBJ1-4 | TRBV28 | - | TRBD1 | CASITGGNEKLFF | TGTGCCAGCATCACAGGGGGGAATGAAAAACTGTTTTTT
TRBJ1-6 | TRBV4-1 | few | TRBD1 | CASSQDRASGSPLHF | TGCGCCAGCAGCCAGGACAGGGCCTCGGGTTCACCCCTCCACTTT
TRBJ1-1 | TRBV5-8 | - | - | CASSLSGRGEVVAFF | TGTGCCAGCAGCTTGAGTGGAAGAGGGGAGGTGGTAGCTTTCTTT
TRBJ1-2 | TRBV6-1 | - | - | CASSEASGVDGYTF | TGTGCCAGCAGTGAAGCTTCAGGGGTGGATGGCTACACCTTC
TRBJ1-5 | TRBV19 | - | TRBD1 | CASGDRRVNQPQHF | TGTGCCAGTGGGGACAGGAGGGTCAATCAGCCCCAGCATTTT
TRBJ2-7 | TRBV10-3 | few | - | CAITGTPPYEQYF | TGTGCCATCACGGGTACACCACCCTACGAGCAGTACTTC
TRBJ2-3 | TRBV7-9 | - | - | CASSSPRSGGVGVTDTQYF | TGTGCCAGCAGCTCTCCTCGGTCGGGGGGCGTAGGAGTCACAGATACGCAGTATTTT
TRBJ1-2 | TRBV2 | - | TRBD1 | CASGGTGGLYGYTF | TGTGCCAGCGGGGGGACAGGGGGCCTCTATGGCTACACCTTC
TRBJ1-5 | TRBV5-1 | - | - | CASSLGTGLASNQPQHF | TGCGCCAGCAGCTTGGGAACAGGGTTAGCGAGCAATCAGCCCCAGCATTTT
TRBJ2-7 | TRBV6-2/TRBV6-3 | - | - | CASSQQGKQYF | TGTGCCAGCAGTCAGCAGGGAAAGCAGTACTTC